Below are 20 T cell receptor beta chains sequenced from a single sample in a study of early T cells in non-severe SARS-CoV-2 infection (dated by TCRdb to the early 2020s). Libraries were built with 5' RACE. Sequencing used a NextSeq 500. Through fastp at Q25 and MiXCR, TCRdb rebuilt clones from the public reads, retaining in-frame beta chains. Entries that share a CDR3 protein sequence are merged under the most common genes and DNA. The sample table records nearly 55,000 distinct CDR3 sequences; about 7.7% of these occur just once. Roughly 10% of the sample rests with the top ten. The material was whole blood, obtained at baseline. Every receptor here comes from an adult who was a healthcare worker with PCR-confirmed SARS-CoV-2 infection or an uninfected control (not recorded which).

This clonotype was counted between two and nine times. The chain recombines TRBV7-2 with TRBJ2-2, with a weak D call TRBD1 (5 bases). CDR1 and CDR2 from the germline V gene are SGHTA and FQGNSA. V lost 1 base and J lost 6, with 15 bases in between. CDR3 length: 16 amino acids. This chain's CDR3 is CASSLVGAVGPGELFF. CDR3 DNA sequence: TGTGCCAGCAGCTTAGTGGGTGCGGTGGGGCCCGGGGAGCTGTTTTTT.

Many counts were recorded for this clonotype. The rearrangement uses TRBV29-1 and TRBJ1-5; D remains unclear. This CDR3 has 13 amino acids. Germline V gene data show CDR1 as SQVTM and CDR2 as ANQGSEA. V was clipped by 4 bases and J by 1 base, with 8 bases between them. CDR3 nucleotides: TGCAGCGTTGCCCTGGACAGCAATCAGCCCCAGCATTTT. Amino acids: CSVALDSNQPQHF.

The sample holds many counts of this clonotype. The rearrangement uses TRBV28 and TRBJ2-1, with 14 bases lining up with TRBD2. Trimming took 6 bases from V and 0 from J; bases not matched to a gene: 10. The CDR3 extends over 19 amino acids. Per germline, CDR1 MDHEN and CDR2 SYDVKM. CDR3 region: CASRPRLAGGPSSYNEQFF. CDR3 bases: TGTGCCAGCAGACCCCGACTAGCGGGAGGGCCGAGCTCCTACAATGAGCAGTTCTTC. The whole variable domain, remainder taken from reference TRBV28 and TRBJ2-1, is DVKVTQSSRYLVKRTGEKVFLECVQDMDHENMFWYRQDPGLGLRLIYFSYDVKMKEKGDIPEGYSVSREKKERFSLILESASTNQTSMYLCASRPRLAGGPSSYNEQFFGPGTRLTVL.

V is TRBV29-1 and J is TRBJ2-7; D is unclear. V lost 8 bases and J 1 base, leaving 12 bases between the germline ends. The germline gives CDR1 SQVTM, CDR2 ANQGSEA. CDR3 length: 12 residues. The CDR3 DNA follows: TGCAGCTTCACATCGAAGTCCTACGAGCAGTACTTC. Its protein product is CSFTSKSYEQYF.

This clonotype was counted between two and nine times. The CDR3 here is CASSHAWAFSSYNEQFF. The CDR3 nucleotides read TGTGCCAGCAGCCATGCGTGGGCTTTTTCCTCCTACAATGAGCAGTTCTTC. The chain links TRBV3-2 to TRBJ2-1. TRBV3-2 is a documented pseudogene. This CDR3 is built from 17 residues.

This clonotype has at least ten counts. The rearrangement uses TRBV20-1 and TRBJ2-7, with 11 bases that match TRBD2. This CDR3 is built from 16 residues. Germline V lookup: CDR1 DFQATT, CDR2 SNEGSKA (reference sequence). With 6 bases clipped from V and 2 bases from J, the junction kept 12 bases outside the gene matches. CDR3 DNA: TGCAGTGCCAGTCGGGGACTAGCGGAGGCGGCCTACGAGCAGTACTTC. Protein sequence: CSASRGLAEAAYEQYF.

This clonotype was picked up a small number of times. This chain connects TRBV7-8 to TRBJ2-3, with TRBD1 matching over 11 bases. With V trimmed by 6 bases and J by 4 bases, 6 bases remained unmatched. Germline V gene lookup returns CDR1 SGHVS and CDR2 FQNEAQ. The CDR3 is 15 amino acids. CDR3 sequence reads: CASREGQGGPDTQYF. For the CDR3, the DNA is TGTGCCAGCAGGGAGGGACAGGGGGGCCCAGATACGCAGTATTTT.

This rearrangement joins TRBV27 to TRBJ1-5; a possible D gene is TRBD1 (5 bases). The V gene's germline CDR1 is MNHEY and CDR2 SMNVEV (reference sequence). Trimming took 6 bases from V and 0 from J, leaving 18 bases between them. CDR3 length: 17 amino acids. The CDR3 reads CASSTWGGGPSNQPQHF. DNA for the CDR3: TGTGCCAGCAGCACCTGGGGCGGAGGACCTAGCAATCAGCCCCAGCATTTT.

This clonotype appeared a few times. V usage is TRBV7-9 and J usage is TRBJ2-5, with D maybe TRBD1 (6 bases). CDR3 length equals 14 residues. Trimming removed 7 bases from V and 6 bases from J, with 18 bases in between. Germline V gene lookup returns CDR1 SEHNR and CDR2 FQNEAQ (reference sequence). The CDR3 here is CASMLLGAMKTQYF. CDR3 DNA sequence: TGTGCCAGCATGTTGTTGGGGGCGATGAAGACCCAGTACTTC.

Concerning this clonotype itself: At one end, the junction sequence differs from germline, possibly due to a read error. The chain has TRBV10-2 and TRBJ2-7; a possible D gene is TRBD1 (6 bases). There are 11 residues in the CDR3. Germline loops: CDR1 WSHSY, CDR2 SAAADI. The CDR3 DNA follows: TGCGCCAGCAAGGTTGAGGGGGATCTCCTCTTC. This sequence encodes CASKVEGDLLF.

J is TRBJ2-3 and V is TRBV24-1, with 7 nucleotides matching TRBD1. The germline CDR1 and CDR2 sequences are KGHDR and SFDVKD. The CDR3 is made up of 12 amino acids. The junction had 4 bases not matched to a gene; V was cut back by 7 bases and J by 7 bases. The CDR3 sequence: CATSPRGYTQYF. The CDR3 region has the DNA TGTGCCACCAGCCCCAGGGGGTATACGCAGTATTTT.

The rearrangement joins TRBV20-1 to TRBJ2-6, with D unclear. CDR3 length: 14 amino acids. Trimming cost V 6 bases and J 4 bases, with 13 bases left between them. Germline lookup yields CDR1 DFQATT and CDR2 SNEGSKA (reference sequence). Written as DNA, the CDR3 is TGCAGTGCCTCGGACGGCTCGGGGGCCAACGTCCTGACTTTC. Translated: CSASDGSGANVLTF.

This clonotype was observed a handful of times. The rearrangement joins TRBV6-2 or TRBV6-3 to TRBJ2-3, with 8 bases identical to TRBD2. In germline, CDR1 is MNHEY, CDR2 SVGEGT. The CDR3 sequence is 19 residues long. Losses at the gene ends were 2 bases for V and 0 bases for J; bases not matched to a gene: 13. The CDR3: CASSYPVTSTSGSTDTQYF. The CDR3 region has the DNA TGTGCCAGCAGTTACCCAGTCACCTCAACTAGCGGTAGCACAGATACGCAGTATTTT.

This clonotype occurred many times. This rearrangement joins TRBV2 to TRBJ1-4, with TRBD1 as a possible D gene (6 bases). The V and J ends lost 6 bases and 3 bases respectively, with 11 bases between them. The CDR3 has 14 residues. Germline lookup yields CDR1 SNHLY and CDR2 FYNNEI. This CDR3 reads CASSRQVPNEKLFF. As DNA, the CDR3 is TGTGCCAGCAGCAGACAGGTACCTAATGAAAAACTGTTTTTT.

This clonotype was counted at least ten times. The chain recombines TRBV20-1 with TRBJ1-5; D is unresolved. CDR1 and CDR2 (germline): DFQATT, SNEGSKA (reference sequence). Trimming removed 3 bases at V and 6 bases at J, with 9 bases between. The CDR3 has 12 residues. The CDR3 DNA is TGCAGTGCTAGGGATTTGCGTCAGCCCCAGCATTTT. Translating gives CSARDLRQPQHF.

The chain employs TRBV28 and TRBJ2-3; 7 nucleotides line up with TRBD1. Germline-derived CDR1 and CDR2 are MDHEN and SYDVKM. The CDR3 totals 15 residues. Trimming removed 5 bases from V and 6 bases from J; junction bases left unmatched: 11. For the CDR3, the DNA is TGTGCCAGCAGTCACCCTCGACAGGGCCCTGATACGCAGTATTTT. Residues: CASSHPRQGPDTQYF.

V is TRBV12-3 or TRBV12-4 and J is TRBJ1-1; 10 bases are shared with TRBD1. V trimming: 4 bases; J trimming: 4 bases; junction bases outside the gene matches: 0. The CDR3 loop spans 13 amino acids. The CDR3 reads CASSWTGGTEAFF. CDR3 DNA: TGTGCCAGCAGTTGGACAGGGGGCACTGAAGCTTTCTTT.

In its sample, this clonotype was seen a few times. The DNA of the CDR3 is TGTGCCAGCAGCCCGCCCGTGGGGCAGATCCCTTGGGAGCAGTACTTC. Its protein is CASSPPVGQIPWEQYF. This chain joins TRBV13 and TRBJ2-7, with D possibly TRBD1 on 5 matching bases. The CDR3 has 16 residues. The germline V gene has CDR1 PRHDT and CDR2 FYEKMQ (reference sequence). V was clipped by 5 bases and J by 7 bases, with 24 bases between them. The full variable domain, in which reference TRBV13 and TRBJ2-7 provide the parts outside the CDR3, is AAGVIQSPRHLIKEKRETATLKCYPIPRHDTVYWYQQGPGQDPQFLISFYEKMQSDKGSIPDRFSAQQFSDYHSELNMSSLELGDSALYFCASSPPVGQIPWEQYFGPGTRLTVT.

The V and J genes are TRBV2 and TRBJ2-5; D might be TRBD2 (5 bases). Trimming shortened V by 6 bases and J by 5 bases, and 19 bases separated the two germline ends. The CDR3 is 15 residues long. Germline-derived CDR1 and CDR2 are SNHLY and FYNNEI. CDR3 sequence reads: CASRDGRAARETQYF. CDR3 nucleotide sequence: TGTGCCAGCAGAGACGGTAGAGCGGCCCGCGAGACCCAGTACTTC. The variable domain in full, with the rest retrieved from reference TRBV2 and TRBJ2-5, is EPEVTQTPSHQVTQMGQEVILRCVPISNHLYFYWYRQILGQKVEFLVSFYNNEISEKSEIFDDQFSVERPDGSNFTLKIRSTKLEDSAMYFCASRDGRAARETQYFGPGTRLLVL.

In this sample, this clonotype turned up many times. The rearrangement joins TRBV18 to TRBJ1-1; D might be TRBD1 (5 bases). Deletions cut 2 bases from V and 3 bases from J, with 13 bases between. The V gene's germline CDR1 is KGHSH and CDR2 LQKENI. The CDR3 length is 15 residues. This chain's CDR3 is CASSPLGLRDTEAFF. The CDR3 DNA is TGTGCCAGCTCACCATTGGGACTCCGAGACACTGAAGCTTTCTTT.